The source of this T cell receptor beta chain is a study of T cell responses to AZD1222 COVID-19 vaccine (dated by TCRdb to about 2021). About the investigation overall: A total of about 250 trial participants underwent TCR sequencing, of whom more than 200 had received two doses of AZD1222 and some 25 had received two doses of the MenACWY control vaccine. Enrollment into the trials was organized by age into subgroups of 18-55, 56-69 and 70-plus years, and those subgroups contained approximately 160, 26 and 62 TCR-sequenced participants, respectively.

In light of the paper, this sample's time point label describes: about 28 days (+/-7) after the second vaccine dose. AZD1222 recipients whose second dose came at about 4 weeks and those whose second dose came at about 12 weeks were combined into one group, since spike-specific TCR depth and breadth did not differ between the two schedules. Vaccinee samples were obtained from the UK trials COV001 and COV002, which included a single-blind randomized controlled phase 2/3 trial of AZD1222 (ChAdOx1 nCoV-19) in healthy adults. Trial participant PBMC samples were collected at day 0 and day 28 after the second dose for TCRbeta chain sequencing. The CDR3 regions of human TCRbeta chains were analyzed by immunosequencing. As for the authors' bioinformatics: Repertoire TCRs were matched against a reference library of SARS-CoV-2-specific TCRs generated with the MIRA antigen-specificity platform. Breadth meant the fraction of unique TCRs that were SARS-CoV-2-associated, whereas depth meant the fraction of total T cells that were SARS-CoV-2-associated. Using the MIRA data, each spike-specific TCR was mapped to the spike region that the TCR reacts to and placed in a CD4 or CD8 class. Log10-transformed breadth and depth values were compared by one-way ANOVA with Sidak's multiple comparisons tests. TCRdb retrieved this table from immuneACCESS and kept in-frame rearrangements only. Not all clones are present; in checked studies, unresolved V genes account for under half, and no reason is known for the remainder. That table is the source of V, J and clone size, and D and trimming were worked out from the DNA. Recorded for this sample are approximately 180,000 clones; roughly 91% of them occurred a single time. The ten largest clones capture 20% to 30% of the sample.

Based on the germline V gene, the CDR1 and CDR2 sequences are SQVTM and ANQGSEA. From cysteine to phenylalanine, the CDR3 is 9 amino acids long. Only the CDR3 region is kept as DNA, spanning 27 bases read in frame from base 1. Cut back by 5 bases and 6 bases, the V and J ends lie 5 bases apart. Study-level results and caveats: Conclusions about previously exposed vaccinees were limited because only six AZD1222 recipients were SARS-CoV-2 seropositive at baseline. Participants were mostly white British and included more females than males, and it was suggested by the authors that clonal diversity may have been underestimated. Spike-specific TCR breadth and depth rose significantly after two AZD1222 doses compared with day 0 and with MenACWY recipients. In the small 56-69-year group, the increase in depth fell short of significance, most likely because of low power. Nearly half of unique spike-specific TCRs reportedly recognized epitopes outside regions mutated in the B.1.351 and B.1.1.7 variants. Because no day 14 peak-response samples were available, repertoires were characterized only after the peak T cell response. Vaccine-associated CD4 TCRs spanned the whole spike protein, with dominant responses in regions 160-218 and 743-854.

Remarks on this clone: Its antigen is unknown. No much larger clone exists at a distance of one base, and base qualities are not known.

The specimen was peripheral blood, collected 28 days after the second AZD1222 dose. The origin of this receptor is an adult who received the AZD1222 COVID-19 vaccine. The chain uses TRBV29-1 and TRBJ2-7, with an unclear D gene assignment. The CDR3 protein is CSVRSEQYF. The DNA sequence reads TGCAGCGTTAGGAGCGAGCAGTACTTC.